The rows below give T cell receptor beta chains drawn from one sample of a study of T cell responses to AZD1222 COVID-19 vaccine. Some clones are missing from TCRdb's copy, which holds only in-frame ones; the method was immunoSEQ multiplex PCR. The data contain approximately 90,000 clones, about 89% of them singletons. The material was peripheral blood, obtained on day 0 of AZD1222 vaccination. The receptors shown here come from an adult in good health. The CDR3 runs from the conserved cysteine through the conserved F or W. A D gene is named only where the DNA matches it firmly. Clone size, where shown, is once, few, many, or a class for clones that have expanded.

abundance	v_gene	d_gene	j_gene	CDR3nt	CDR3aa
NA	TRBV5-4	NA	TRBJ1-6	TGTGCCAGCAGCTTGAGTGTGGGCTCACCCCTCCACTTT	CASSLSVGSPLHF
NA	TRBV10-2	NA	TRBJ1-5	TGCGCCAGCAGCGACAGTTACAATCAGCCCCAGCATTTT	CASSDSYNQPQHF
NA	TRBV5-1	TRBD1	TRBJ1-4	TGCGCCAGCAGCTTGGTGGGGACAGGGTATGAAAAACTGTTTTTT	CASSLVGTGYEKLFF
NA	TRBV27	NA	TRBJ1-1	TGTGCCAGCAGTTTAAGGGGAACTTCGGGCACTGAAGCTTTCTTT	CASSLRGTSGTEAFF
NA	TRBV9	TRBD1	TRBJ2-2	TGTGCCAGCAGCGTAACACCCTCACAGGGGTCCGGGGAGCTGTTTTTT	CASSVTPSQGSGELFF
NA	TRBV30	NA	TRBJ2-3	TGTGCCTGGAGTCGACTAGAGCTCACAGATACGCAGTATTTT	CAWSRLELTDTQYF
once	TRBV6-4	NA	TRBJ2-2	TGTGCCAGCAGTGAGGACTCCAACACCGGGGAGCTGTTTTTT	CASSEDSNTGELFF
NA	TRBV29-1	NA	TRBJ2-7	TGCAGCGTTGAACAGGGTGAGGTGTCCTACGAGCAGTACTTC	CSVEQGEVSYEQYF
NA	TRBV7-6	NA	TRBJ1-5	TGTGCCAGCAGCTTAGTCATGAGGGGGGATCAGCCCCAGCATTTT	CASSLVMRGDQPQHF
NA	TRBV11-2	NA	TRBJ1-1	TGTGCCAGCAGCTTAGTCGGGGGGGCGCGAACTGAAGCTTTCTTT	CASSLVGGARTEAFF
few	TRBV7-2	TRBD2	TRBJ2-5	TGTGCCAGCAGCTTAGAGTGGCGGGGGGGCCGAGAGACCCAGTACTTC	CASSLEWRGGRETQYF
NA	TRBV28	NA	TRBJ1-5	TGTGCCAGCAGTTTATTGAACCCTCAGCCCCAGCATTTT	CASSLLNPQPQHF
few	TRBV7-8	NA	TRBJ1-2	TGTGCCAGCAGCAAAAGCAGGGAGTATGGCTACACCTTC	CASSKSREYGYTF
NA	TRBV2	NA	TRBJ1-3	TGTGCCAGCAAAGGTGACGGAAACACCATATATTTT	CASKGDGNTIYF
NA	TRBV11-3	TRBD2	TRBJ2-1	TGTGCCAGCAGCTTAGACGGGCGGGGGGGCCTAGATGAGCAGTTCTTC	CASSLDGRGGLDEQFF
NA	TRBV12-3/TRBV12-4	NA	TRBJ2-7	TGTGCCAGCAGTTTAGAGTGGACCTACGAGCAGTACTTC	CASSLEWTYEQYF
NA	TRBV19	TRBD1	TRBJ1-1	TGTGCCAGTAAAACCAGGGGGCCGAACACTGAAGCTTTCTTT	CASKTRGPNTEAFF
NA	TRBV6-5	TRBD2	TRBJ2-1	TGTGCCAGCACCAAGGGACTAGAACCCTACAATGAGCAGTTCTTC	CASTKGLEPYNEQFF
NA	TRBV24-1	TRBD2	TRBJ2-1	TGTGCCACCAGTGATCCCCGGACTAGCGGGGGGACTTACTCCTACAATGAGCAGTTCTTC	CATSDPRTSGGTYSYNEQFF
NA	TRBV5-1	NA	TRBJ1-5	TGCGCCAGCAGCTTGGCAGGTAGCAATCAGCCCCAGCATTTT	CASSLAGSNQPQHF
once	TRBV5-5	NA	TRBJ2-5	TGTGCCAGCAGCTTGCGGTGGGCCCAAGAGACCCAGTACTTC	CASSLRWAQETQYF
NA	TRBV10-3	TRBD2	TRBJ2-7	TGTGCCATCAGTCAACTAGCGGGGGACAAAACCTCCTACGAGCAGTACTTC	CAISQLAGDKTSYEQYF
NA	TRBV3-1/TRBV3-2	NA	TRBJ1-1	TGTGCCAGCAGCCGGGATATCCCCGCGATGAACACTGAAGCTTTCTTT	CASSRDIPAMNTEAFF
once	TRBV3-1/TRBV3-2	NA	TRBJ2-5	TGTGCCAGCAGCCAAGGCCTCGGGACTCCAACTCAAGAGACCCAGTACTTC	CASSQGLGTPTQETQYF
few	TRBV27	TRBD2	TRBJ2-1	TGTGCCAGCAGTTTATCGGCTAGCGGGGGGTCCGAATTCTTC	CASSLSASGGSEFF
NA	TRBV23-1	NA	TRBJ1-5	TGCGCCAGCAGTCCCAGGGTTAGCAATCAGCCCCAGCATTTT	CASSPRVSNQPQHF
NA	TRBV4-3	NA	TRBJ1-3	TGCGCCAGCAGCCAAGAGGGCGAGGGGAAGGGAAACACCATATATTTT	CASSQEGEGKGNTIYF
NA	TRBV10-3	NA	TRBJ2-7	TGTGCCATCAGTCCGTCGGGGGCAGCCTACGAGCAGTACTTC	CAISPSGAAYEQYF
once	TRBV21-1	NA	TRBJ2-7	TGTGCCAGCAGCGAGGAAATCCTCCACGAGCAGTACTTC	CASSEEILHEQYF
once	TRBV6-2/TRBV6-3	NA	TRBJ2-3	TGTGCCAGCAGTGCTTTACGCGCCGCCAGCACAGATACGCAGTATTTT	CASSALRAASTDTQYF
NA	TRBV4-1	NA	TRBJ2-7	TGCGCCAGCAGCCACGGTGAGACAGGTCGTGCCTACGAGCAGTACTTC	CASSHGETGRAYEQYF
once	TRBV18	NA	TRBJ2-7	TGTGCCAGCTCACCCCCACTCTCCTACGAGCAGTACTTC	CASSPPLSYEQYF
NA	TRBV5-1	TRBD2	TRBJ2-2	TGCGCCAGCAGCCCCGGGACTAGCGGGGGGGCCTGGGACACCGGGGAGCTGTTTTTT	CASSPGTSGGAWDTGELFF
NA	TRBV7-2	NA	TRBJ2-5	TGTGCCAGCAGCTTAGCATCGGGGACCCAGTACTTC	CASSLASGTQYF
NA	TRBV3-1/TRBV3-2	NA	TRBJ1-5	TGTGCCAGCAGCCAAGGGACAGCGATCAATCAGCCCCAGCATTTT	CASSQGTAINQPQHF
NA	TRBV6-5	NA	TRBJ1-3	TGTGCCAGCGGCAGGGAACATCTTGGCGGAAACACCATATATTTT	CASGREHLGGNTIYF
NA	TRBV19	NA	TRBJ1-6	TGTGCCAGTACTCCCGACAGAGTAATTAATTCACCCCTCCACTTT	CASTPDRVINSPLHF
NA	TRBV11-3	NA	TRBJ2-2	TGTGCCAGCAGCCGCGGTTGGGGAACCGGGGAGCTGTTTTTT	CASSRGWGTGELFF
few	TRBV7-2	NA	TRBJ1-3	TGTGCCAGCGATAAAAGGGCTGGGGTAGGAAACACCATATATTTT	CASDKRAGVGNTIYF
NA	TRBV6-4	NA	TRBJ2-5	TGTGCCAGCAGTGACCCGCCAGGGAGCGAGACCCAGTACTTC	CASSDPPGSETQYF
NA	TRBV6-1	TRBD2	TRBJ2-2	TGTGCCAGCAGTGAAGTAGCGGGGGGGCCCGGGGAGCTGTTTTTT	CASSEVAGGPGELFF
once	TRBV6-2/TRBV6-3	NA	TRBJ2-2	TGTGCCAGCAGTCAAAACAGAGCGAACACCGGGGAGCTGTTTTTT	CASSQNRANTGELFF
NA	TRBV18	TRBD2	TRBJ2-2	TGTGCCAGCTCACCCAGCGGGGCCACCGGGGAGCTGTTTTTT	CASSPSGATGELFF
NA	TRBV18	NA	TRBJ2-1	TGTGCCAGCTCACCACCCGGCGGGGGCGACGGTGAGCAGTTCTTC	CASSPPGGGDGEQFF